This T cell receptor (beta chain) was sequenced in a study of T cells after posttransplantation cyclophosphamide. From germline, CDR1 is MGHRA and CDR2 YSYEKL. The germline V and J ends were trimmed by 2 bases and 2 bases, with 14 bases remaining between them. The CDR3 covers 16 residues. The repertoire was sequenced with immunoSEQ multiplex PCR; TCRdb's copy has only in-frame clones and lacks some. The table has some 37,000 clones, 78% seen once. Busulfan-fludarabine conditioning, marrow transplant, and cyclophosphamide on days +3 and +4 were administered. In the case of this clone: Other nucleotide sequences from this sample produce the same CDR3.

Material: CD4+ T cells sorted from blood, obtained approximately 2,000 days after a stem cell transplant with posttransplant cyclophosphamide. The receptor was derived from a female patient aged 40-50 years who received an allogeneic stem cell transplant from a related donor, was CMV-positive, and had no GVHD. These T cells may partly come from the graft donor. The chain is built from TRBV4-1 and TRBJ2-3; D may be TRBD2 (6 bases). CDR3 coding DNA: TGCGCCAGCAGCCAATTACTGGCGGGAACCACAGATACGCAGTATTTT. It translates to CASSQLLAGTTDTQYF.